This passage covers 4 T cell receptor beta chains from one sample sequenced in a study of regulatory T cells in long-lasting Graves disease. The time point is: newly diagnosed GD, antithyroid drugs for less than 3 months. PBMC-derived RNA was used for the TCR library. Relying on iRepertoire HTBI primers and Arm-PCR of CDR3 regions, the team built TCR beta libraries. One entry per CDR3 protein results from TCRdb running MiXCR on the multiplex PCR reads. The sample carries 400,000 to 650,000 distinct CDR3 sequences, more than 15% recorded once. The data also belong to a second study, concerning T cells in Graves' hyperthyroidism and ophthalmopathy.

The sequencing used peripheral blood mononuclear cells (PBMCs), collected at new diagnosis, from a patient treated with antithyroid drugs. The receptors come from a woman aged 40 to 65 with Graves disease.

There are many counts of this clonotype. The chain links TRBV6-1 to TRBJ1-6, with a tentative D call TRBD1 (6 bases). V lost 8 bases and J lost 0, with 11 bases in between. Germline V gene sequence: CDR1 MNHNS, CDR2 SASEGT. The CDR3 has 15 amino acids. CDR3 region: CASLGQSSYNSPLHF. In DNA form, the CDR3 reads TGTGCCAGCCTCGGACAGAGCTCCTATAATTCACCCCTCCACTTT.

A remark on this clonotype: It is likely a read error: a sequence one base away is far more abundant. The chain links TRBV6-1 to TRBJ1-1, with D perhaps matching TRBD1 (5 bases). The CDR3 runs to 13 residues. CDR1 MNHNS and CDR2 SASEGT come from the germline V gene. The CDR3 DNA reads as TGTGCCAGCAACACAGGCGTGAACACTGAAGCTTCCTTT. Amino acid sequence: CASNTGVNTEASF.

This clonotype has a count of ten or more. This chain links TRBV13 with TRBJ2-3; 8 bases align to TRBD2. Trimming at V came to 8 bases and at J to 3 bases, leaving 4 bases not matched to a gene. Germline V gene lookup returns CDR1 PRHDT and CDR2 FYEKMQ (reference sequence). CDR3 length: 13 amino acids. The CDR3 bases are TGTGCCAGCTCACAGCGGGAGACAGATACGCAGTATTTT. Protein sequence: CASSQRETDTQYF.

Many counts were recorded for this clonotype. The rearrangement uses TRBV30 and TRBJ1-2; D is unresolved. Trimming removed 0 bases from V and 5 bases from J, with 10 bases in between. The CDR3 extends over 13 amino acids. Per germline, CDR1 GTSNPN and CDR2 SVGIG (reference sequence). Written as DNA, the CDR3 is TGTGCCTGGAGTGTTAGCCTGACTTATGGCTACACCTTC. Its translation is CAWSVSLTYGYTF.